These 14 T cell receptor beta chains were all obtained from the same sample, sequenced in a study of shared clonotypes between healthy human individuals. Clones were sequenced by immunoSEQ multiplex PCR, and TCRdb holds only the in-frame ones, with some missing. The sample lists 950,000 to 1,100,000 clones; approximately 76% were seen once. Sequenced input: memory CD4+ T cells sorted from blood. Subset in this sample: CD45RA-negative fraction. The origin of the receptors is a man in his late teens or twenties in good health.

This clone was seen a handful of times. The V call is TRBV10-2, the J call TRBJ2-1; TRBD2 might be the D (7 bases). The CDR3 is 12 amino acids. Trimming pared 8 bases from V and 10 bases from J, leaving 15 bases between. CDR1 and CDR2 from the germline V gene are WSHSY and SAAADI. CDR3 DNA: TGCGCCAGCGGGAGGGGGGTTGGGGAGCAGTTCTTC. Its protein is CASGRGVGEQFF.

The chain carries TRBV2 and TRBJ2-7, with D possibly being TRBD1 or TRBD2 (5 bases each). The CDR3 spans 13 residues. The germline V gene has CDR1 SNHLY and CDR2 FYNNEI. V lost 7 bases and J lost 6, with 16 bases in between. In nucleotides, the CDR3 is TGTGCCAGCAACACCCTGAAGGGGACCGAGCAGTACTTC. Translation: CASNTLKGTEQYF.

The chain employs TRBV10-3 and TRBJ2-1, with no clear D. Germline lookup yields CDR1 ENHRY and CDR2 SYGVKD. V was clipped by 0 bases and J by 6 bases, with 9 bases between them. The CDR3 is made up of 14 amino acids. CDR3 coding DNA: TGTGCCATCAGTGAGTCAATCACCCCCAATGAGCAGTTCTTC. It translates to CAISESITPNEQFF.

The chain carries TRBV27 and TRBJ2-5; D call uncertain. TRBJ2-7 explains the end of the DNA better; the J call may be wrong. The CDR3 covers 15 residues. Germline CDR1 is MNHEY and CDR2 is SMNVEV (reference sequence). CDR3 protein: CASRVGYQPSGEQYF. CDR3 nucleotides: TGTGCCAGCAGGGTTGGGTACCAGCCTTCAGGCGAGCAGTACTTC.

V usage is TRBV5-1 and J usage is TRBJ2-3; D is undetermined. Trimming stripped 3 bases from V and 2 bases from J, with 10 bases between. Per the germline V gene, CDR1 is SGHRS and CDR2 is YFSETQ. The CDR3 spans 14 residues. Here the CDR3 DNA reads TGCGCCAGCAGCTGGGGAACAGTCACAGATACGCAGTATTTT. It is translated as CASSWGTVTDTQYF.

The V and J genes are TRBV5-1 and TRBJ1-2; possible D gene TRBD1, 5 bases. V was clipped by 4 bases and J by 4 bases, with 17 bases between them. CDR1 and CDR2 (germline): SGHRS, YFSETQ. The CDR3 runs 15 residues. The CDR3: CASSAGTAQAYGYTF. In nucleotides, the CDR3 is TGCGCCAGCAGCGCGGGGACCGCTCAAGCCTATGGCTACACCTTC. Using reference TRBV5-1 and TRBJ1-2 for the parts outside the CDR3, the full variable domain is KAGVTQTPRYLIKTRGQQVTLSCSPISGHRSVSWYQQTPGQGLQFLFEYFSETQRNKGNFPGRFSGRQFSNSRSEMNVSTLELGDSALYLCASSAGTAQAYGYTFGSGTRLTVV.

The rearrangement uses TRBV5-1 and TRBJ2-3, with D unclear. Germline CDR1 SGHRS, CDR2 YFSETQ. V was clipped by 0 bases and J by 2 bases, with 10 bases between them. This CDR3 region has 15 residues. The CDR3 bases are TGCGCCAGCAGCTTGGAAGGGAAGGCCACAGATACGCAGTATTTT. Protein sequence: CASSLEGKATDTQYF.

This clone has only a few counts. The CDR3 here is CASSQIHMKDQPQHF. CDR3 in DNA: TGCGCCAGCAGCCAAATCCACATGAAGGATCAGCCCCAGCATTTT. V and J are TRBV4-1 and TRBJ1-5; D gene uncertain. This CDR3 is built from 15 residues. V was clipped by 2 bases and J by 5 bases, with 13 bases between them. Germline-derived CDR1 and CDR2 are MGHRA and YSYEKL.

As DNA, the CDR3 is TGTGCCAGCAGCGCCTCCCGGGGGCCCCCTTCCTACGAGCAGTACTTC. The encoded protein is CASSASRGPPSYEQYF. This chain connects TRBV7-9 to TRBJ2-7; D is perhaps TRBD1 or TRBD2 (6 bases each). Germline-derived CDR1 and CDR2 are SEHNR and FQNEAQ (reference sequence). The CDR3 has 16 amino acids. The V and J ends lost 5 bases and 1 base respectively, with 18 bases between them.

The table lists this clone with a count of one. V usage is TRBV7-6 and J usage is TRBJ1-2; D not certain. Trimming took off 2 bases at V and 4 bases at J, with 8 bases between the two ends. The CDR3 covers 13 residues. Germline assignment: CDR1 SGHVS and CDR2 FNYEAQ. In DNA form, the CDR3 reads TGTGCCAGCAGCTTACGGGCCGGCTATGGCTACACCTTC. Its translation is CASSLRAGYGYTF.

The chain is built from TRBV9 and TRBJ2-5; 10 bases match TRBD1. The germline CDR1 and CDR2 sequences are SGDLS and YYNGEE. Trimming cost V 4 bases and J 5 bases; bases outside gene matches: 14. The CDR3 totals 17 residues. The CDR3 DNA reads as TGTGCCAGCAGCACCATCCCCGGCGGGACAGGGGCGGAGACCCAGTACTTC. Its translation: CASSTIPGGTGAETQYF. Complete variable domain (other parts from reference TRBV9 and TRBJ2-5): DSGVTQTPKHLITATGQRVTLRCSPRSGDLSVYWYQQSLDQGLQFLIQYYNGEERAKGNILERFSAQQFPDLHSELNLSSLELGDSALYFCASSTIPGGTGAETQYFGPGTRLLVL.

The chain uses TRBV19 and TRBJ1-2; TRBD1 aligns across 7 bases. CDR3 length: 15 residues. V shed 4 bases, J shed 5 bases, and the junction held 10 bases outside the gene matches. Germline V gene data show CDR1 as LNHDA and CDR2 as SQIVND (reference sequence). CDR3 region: CASSSKMAGGYGYTF. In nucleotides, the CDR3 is TGTGCCAGTAGTAGTAAGATGGCAGGGGGATATGGCTACACCTTC.

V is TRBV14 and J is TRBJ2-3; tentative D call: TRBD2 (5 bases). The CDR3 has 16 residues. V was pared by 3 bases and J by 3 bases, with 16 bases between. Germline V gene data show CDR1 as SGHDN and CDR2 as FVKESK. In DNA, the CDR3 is TGTGCCAGCAGCCACCGCCCTAGCTCGAGGACAGATACGCAGTATTTT. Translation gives CASSHRPSSRTDTQYF. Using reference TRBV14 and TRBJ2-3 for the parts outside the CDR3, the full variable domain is EAGVTQFPSHSVIEKGQTVTLRCDPISGHDNLYWYRRVMGKEIKFLLHFVKESKQDESGMPNNRFLAERTGGTYSTLKVQPAELEDSGVYFCASSHRPSSRTDTQYFGPGTRLTVL.

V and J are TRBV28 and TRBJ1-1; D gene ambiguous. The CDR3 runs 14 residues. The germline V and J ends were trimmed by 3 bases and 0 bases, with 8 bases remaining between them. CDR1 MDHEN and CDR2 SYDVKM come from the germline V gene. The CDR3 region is CASSFTPMNTEAFF. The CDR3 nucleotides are TGTGCCAGCAGTTTTACCCCGATGAACACTGAAGCTTTCTTT.